Below, one T cell receptor (beta chain) is given with its context. Across 20 to 25 US areas, participants ranged in age from 18 to 89 years. Two negative PCRs, clearance, or symptom resolution characterized the recovered Cohort 3 donors. These data originate in a study of blood T cell repertoires in COVID-19. In the original analysis: Estimates of nucleated cell counts were drawn from the amplification of reference gene primers. TCRdb's copy holds only in-frame clones and misses some; the assay was immunoSEQ multiplex PCR. V and J calls plus clone size are reproduced from that table; the DNA served to infer D and trimming. The table has roughly 250,000 clones, 70% to 90% seen once. With V trimmed by 5 bases and J by 0 bases, 12 bases remained unmatched. Germline V gives CDR1 MDHEN, CDR2 SYDVKM. There are 17 residues in the CDR3.

Input material: PBMCs or T cells enriched from blood (not recorded which). The receptor was isolated from a woman between 25 and 40 years old who had recovered from COVID-19. The chain employs TRBV28 and TRBJ2-7; 8 bases line up with TRBD1. The DNA of the CDR3 is TGTGCCAGCAGTGACCTCATATCGGACAGGGCCTCCTACGAGCAGTACTTC. This encodes CASSDLISDRASYEQYF.